This TCR beta chain comes out of a study of cytomegalovirus exposure and HLA in healthy donors. Study conclusions and caveats: Rarity characterized most TCR sequences, yet some public TCRs appeared in many donors.

Researchers ran the PCR with 60 Vbeta and 13 Jbeta primers. Data came from immunoSEQ multiplex PCR; TCRdb stores just in-frame clones and leaves some out. The table lists 110,000 to 150,000 clones, 70% to 85% of them singletons. In its sample, this clone was seen a few times. Its target is not known. The J segment lost 7 bases and the V segment lost 3 bases, leaving 5 bases of the junction unmatched. The CDR3 consists of 13 residues. Per germline, CDR1 SGHTA and CDR2 FQGTGA. The genes are TRBV7-3 and TRBJ1-1, with 7 bases aligning to TRBD1. Sequenced sample: PBMCs. The origin of this receptor is a woman aged 55-70 years in good health and CMV-seropositive. This CDR3 reads CASSFESGGEAFF. In nucleotides, the CDR3 is TGTGCCAGCAGCTTCGAGTCAGGGGGTGAAGCTTTCTTT.